Below, 16 T cell receptor beta chains from the same sample are listed, as sequenced in a study of blood T cell repertoires in COVID-19. Profiled with immunoSEQ multiplex PCR; TCRdb holds only in-frame clones, not every one. The sample lists approximately 380,000 clones; 91% were seen once. The sequenced material came from PBMCs or T cells enriched from blood (not recorded which). The source is a woman aged 40 to 50 who had been exposed to COVID-19.

The rearrangement links TRBV5-6 to TRBJ2-1; 12 bases agree with TRBD2. The V and J ends lost 4 bases and 6 bases, in that order; junction bases with no gene match: 5. Germline CDR1 SGHDT, CDR2 YYEEEE. The CDR3 is made up of 15 amino acids. CDR3 nucleotides: TGTGCCAGCAGCCTAGCGGGAGGGCGGGTCAATGAGCAGTTCTTC. It is translated as CASSLAGGRVNEQFF.

The rearrangement uses TRBV10-3 and TRBJ1-2, with a weak D call TRBD1 (5 bases). The CDR3 length is 12 residues. V was pared by 10 bases and J by 4 bases, with 13 bases between. CDR1 is ENHRY and CDR2 is SYGVKD in the germline V gene. CDR3 sequence (DNA): TGTGCCAACCACGACAGTGTCTATGGCTACACCTTC. It specifies CANHDSVYGYTF.

The chain links TRBV28 to TRBJ1-5; TRBD1 matches at 8 bases. In germline, CDR1 is MDHEN, CDR2 SYDVKM. The junction had 7 bases not matched to a gene; V was cut back by 7 bases and J by 5 bases. The CDR3 covers 14 residues. The CDR3 DNA is TGTGCCAGCACCTCAGGGGGCAGCGATCAGCCCCAGCATTTT. The encoded protein is CASTSGGSDQPQHF. Full variable domain (outside the CDR3, taken from reference TRBV28 and TRBJ1-5): DVKVTQSSRYLVKRTGEKVFLECVQDMDHENMFWYRQDPGLGLRLIYFSYDVKMKEKGDIPEGYSVSREKKERFSLILESASTNQTSMYLCASTSGGSDQPQHFGDGTRLSIL.

The chain joins TRBV30 to TRBJ2-1; 11 bases line up with TRBD2. The CDR3 consists of 16 residues. V lost 2 bases to trimming and J lost 2 bases; unmatched junction nucleotides: 5. Germline CDR1 reads GTSNPN; CDR2 reads SVGIG (reference sequence). CDR3 amino acids: CAWSQLAGGPYNEQFF. As DNA, the CDR3 is TGTGCCTGGAGTCAGCTAGCGGGGGGTCCCTACAATGAGCAGTTCTTC.

This rearrangement joins TRBV11-3 to TRBJ2-2, with TRBD1 as a possible D gene (6 bases). The V end lost 2 bases, the J end lost 5 bases, and 15 bases lay between the germline ends. The CDR3 length is 16 residues. Germline loops: CDR1 SGHNT, CDR2 YENEEA. The CDR3 bases are TGTGCCAGCAGCTTACGCTCCGGACAGCTTACCGGGGAGCTGTTTTTT. Translation: CASSLRSGQLTGELFF. Full variable domain (remainder filled in from reference TRBV11-3 and TRBJ2-2): EAGVVQSPRYKIIEKKQPVAFWCNPISGHNTLYWYLQNLGQGPELLIRYENEEAVDDSQLPKDRFSAERLKGVDSTLKIQPAELGDSAVYLCASSLRSGQLTGELFFGEGSRLTVL.

The chain joins TRBV10-1 to TRBJ2-1, with D possibly being TRBD2 (6 bases). V was pared by 5 bases and J by 8 bases, with 19 bases between. The CDR3 totals 15 residues. Looked up from germline, CDR1 is WNHNN and CDR2 is SYGVQD (reference sequence). The CDR3 region has the DNA TGCGCCAGCAGTTCCCCGGTGACGGGAGTGGATGAGCAGTTCTTC. Translating it yields CASSSPVTGVDEQFF.

The CDR3, as DNA: TGCGCCAGCAGCTTGACAGGGACTAGCGGGGAGGTGGGAGAGACCCAGTACTTC. This gives the protein CASSLTGTSGEVGETQYF. The chain recombines TRBV5-1 with TRBJ2-5, with 13 bases that match TRBD2. Germline lookup yields CDR1 SGHRS and CDR2 YFSETQ. Losses at the gene ends were 1 base for V and 4 bases for J; bases not matched to a gene: 10. The CDR3 is 18 amino acids. Variable domain in full (rest from reference TRBV5-1 and TRBJ2-5): KAGVTQTPRYLIKTRGQQVTLSCSPISGHRSVSWYQQTPGQGLQFLFEYFSETQRNKGNFPGRFSGRQFSNSRSEMNVSTLELGDSALYLCASSLTGTSGEVGETQYFGPGTRLLVL.

In the case of this clone: A read error may account for a junction end that differs from germline. The chain combines TRBV12-3 or TRBV12-4 with TRBJ2-5; 11 nucleotides agree with TRBD2. This CDR3 comprises 13 residues. This CDR3 reads CASSLGPSGGSHF. CDR3 coding DNA: TGTGCCAGCAGTTTAGGGCCTAGCGGGGGGTCTCACTTC.

The chain carries TRBV6-1 and TRBJ1-1; D is ambiguous. The CDR3 is 13 amino acids. The germline V and J ends were trimmed by 0 bases and 7 bases, with 9 bases remaining between them. Germline V gene data show CDR1 as MNHNS and CDR2 as SASEGT. The CDR3 DNA follows: TGTGCCAGCAGTGAAGCGCGGGTCAGTGAAGCTTTCTTT. It codes for CASSEARVSEAFF.

This rearrangement joins TRBV18 to TRBJ2-3; D is ambiguous. Trimming took off 0 bases at V and 5 bases at J, with 9 bases between the two ends. The CDR3 spans 14 residues. The germline V gene encodes CDR1 KGHSH and CDR2 LQKENI. The CDR3 DNA is TGTGCCAGCTCACCACCGAAGCCGGGAGATACGCAGTATTTT. Translating gives CASSPPKPGDTQYF. The entire variable domain, with the rest obtained from reference TRBV18 and TRBJ2-3, is as follows: NAGVMQNPRHLVRRRGQEARLRCSPMKGHSHVYWYRQLPEEGLKFMVYLQKENIIDESGMPKERFSAEFPKEGPSILRIQQVVRGDSAAYFCASSPPKPGDTQYFGPGTRLTVL.

The CDR3 sequence: CASSSRLGQRYF. The CDR3 nucleotides read TGTGCCAGCAGCTCCCGACTTGGCCAGCGGTACTTC. This sequence joins TRBV7-2 and TRBJ2-7, with D uncertain. The CDR3 is 12 amino acids. CDR1 SGHTA and CDR2 FQGNSA come from the germline V gene. V was trimmed by 4 bases and J by 12 bases, leaving 16 bases between them. Supplemented by reference TRBV7-2 and TRBJ2-7, the full variable domain reads GAGVSQSPSNKVTEKGKDVELRCDPISGHTALYWYRQSLGQGLEFLIYFQGNSAPDKSGLPSDRFSAERTGGSVSTLTIQRTQQEDSAVYLCASSSRLGQRYFGPGTRLTVT.

The chain carries TRBV9 and TRBJ2-1; 7 bases align to TRBD2. Germline V gene sequence: CDR1 SGDLS, CDR2 YYNGEE. The CDR3 has 15 residues. The J segment lost 1 base and the V segment lost 0 bases, leaving 1 base of the junction unmatched. DNA of the CDR3: TGTGCCAGCAGCGTAGATAGCGGGTCCTACAATGAGCAGTTCTTC. It is translated as CASSVDSGSYNEQFF. The full variable domain, completed using reference TRBV9 and TRBJ2-1, is DSGVTQTPKHLITATGQRVTLRCSPRSGDLSVYWYQQSLDQGLQFLIQYYNGEERAKGNILERFSAQQFPDLHSELNLSSLELGDSALYFCASSVDSGSYNEQFFGPGTRLTVL.

V and J are TRBV3-1 (or the pseudogene TRBV3-2) and TRBJ1-1; tentatively, D is TRBD1 (5 bases). Trimming took 1 base from V and 5 from J, leaving 11 bases between them. The germline gives CDR1 LGHDT, CDR2 YNNKEL (reference sequence). The CDR3 length is 14 residues. CDR3 in DNA: TGTGCCAGCAGCCAAGTCGACAGTGATACTGAAGCTTTCTTT. Its translation: CASSQVDSDTEAFF.

This chain connects TRBV28 to TRBJ1-4; D unresolved. The CDR3 runs 13 residues. CDR1 and CDR2 from the germline V gene are MDHEN and SYDVKM. V dropped 5 bases and J dropped 6 bases, with 10 bases sitting between them. CDR3 region: CASSKRGYEKLFF. The CDR3 DNA reads as TGTGCCAGCAGTAAAAGAGGATATGAAAAACTGTTTTTT.

The rearrangement links TRBV5-1 to TRBJ1-2; TRBD1 aligns across 8 bases. This CDR3 has 14 amino acids. Per the germline V gene, CDR1 is SGHRS and CDR2 is YFSETQ. V was pared by 0 bases and J by 7 bases, with 5 bases of the junction left unmatched. In DNA form, the CDR3 reads TGCGCCAGCAGCTTGGCCACGACAGGGGCTGGCTACACCTTC. It encodes CASSLATTGAGYTF.

A word on this clone: The sample holds other DNA sequences that translate to the same CDR3. This rearrangement joins TRBV2 to TRBJ2-7; a weak D match, TRBD2 (5 bases). Trimming removed 4 bases from V and 4 bases from J, with 5 bases in between. Per germline, CDR1 SNHLY and CDR2 FYNNEI. This CDR3 has 11 amino acids. The CDR3, as DNA: TGTGCCAGCAGTGGAGGGTACGAGCAGTACTTC. Translation gives CASSGGYEQYF. The full variable domain, completed using reference TRBV2 and TRBJ2-7, is EPEVTQTPSHQVTQMGQEVILRCVPISNHLYFYWYRQILGQKVEFLVSFYNNEISEKSEIFDDQFSVERPDGSNFTLKIRSTKLEDSAMYFCASSGGYEQYFGPGTRLTVT.